This entry describes one T cell receptor beta chain. The data are from a study of shared clonotypes between healthy human individuals. Using immunoSEQ multiplex PCR, the repertoire was profiled, and TCRdb retains in-frame clones only, with some absent. In the table there are around 2,000,000 clones, about 95% of which are singletons. The naive CD8 fraction comprised CD45RO-negative cells positively selected for CCR7 and excluded terminally differentiated effector memory CD45RA+ cells. The TCR was taken from a man aged 18 to 29 in good health. Sequenced sample: naive CD8+ T cells sorted from blood.

The CDR3 region is CASSVGLGNSYNEQFF. CDR3 DNA: TGTGCCAGCAGCGTAGGCCTTGGCAACTCCTACAATGAGCAGTTCTTC. V gene TRBV9 combines with J gene TRBJ2-1; D is uncertain. Germline V gene sequence: CDR1 SGDLS, CDR2 YYNGEE. V was shortened by 0 bases and J by 0 bases, with 10 bases between the two germline ends. The CDR3 extends over 16 amino acids.